The T cell receptor (beta chain) described here comes from a study of OX40 agonist ivuxolimab in advanced cancers. Study-level background: Allowance was made for prior anti-PD-1, anti-PD-L1 or anti-CTLA-4 therapy, and around 44% had some. Three dose-escalation patients had partial responses: one with hepatocellular carcinoma and two with cutaneous melanoma.

V was pared by 3 bases and J by 5 bases, with 16 bases between. The germline CDR1 and CDR2 sequences are SGDLS and YYNGEE. The CDR3 has 15 amino acids. Here immunoSEQ multiplex PCR was the method, and the copy in TCRdb shows in-frame clones only, minus some. The table lists tens of thousands of clones, around nine tenths of them singletons, with 0.69% in the top ten. This clone was picked up a small number of times. The sequencing here drew on CD4+ or CD8+ T cells sorted from blood, taken in a trial of the OX40 agonist ivuxolimab. This chain connects TRBV9 to TRBJ2-3, with D perhaps matching TRBD1 (7 bases). The clonotype was recovered from an adult with an advanced solid tumor such as melanoma, head and neck, liver or kidney cancer. CDR3 amino acids: CASSAGQGGRDTQYF. For the CDR3, the DNA is TGTGCCAGCAGCGCCGGGCAGGGGGGTAGAGATACGCAGTATTTT.